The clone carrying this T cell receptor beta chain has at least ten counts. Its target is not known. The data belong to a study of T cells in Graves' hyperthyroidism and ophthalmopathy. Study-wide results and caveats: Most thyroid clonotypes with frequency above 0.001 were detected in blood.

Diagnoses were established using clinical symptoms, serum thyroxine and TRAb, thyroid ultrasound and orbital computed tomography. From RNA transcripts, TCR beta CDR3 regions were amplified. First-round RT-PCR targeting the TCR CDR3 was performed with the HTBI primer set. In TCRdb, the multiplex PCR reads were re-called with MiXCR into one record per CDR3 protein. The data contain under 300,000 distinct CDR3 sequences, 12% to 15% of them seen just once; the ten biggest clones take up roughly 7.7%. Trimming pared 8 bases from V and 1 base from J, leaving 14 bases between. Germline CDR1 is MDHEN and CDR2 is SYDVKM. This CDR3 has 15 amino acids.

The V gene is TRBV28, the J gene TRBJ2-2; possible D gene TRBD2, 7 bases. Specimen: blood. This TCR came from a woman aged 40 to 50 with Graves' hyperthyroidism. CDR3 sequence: CASLRGGVNTGELFF. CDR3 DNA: TGTGCCAGCCTTAGAGGGGGGGTGAACACCGGGGAGCTGTTTTTT.